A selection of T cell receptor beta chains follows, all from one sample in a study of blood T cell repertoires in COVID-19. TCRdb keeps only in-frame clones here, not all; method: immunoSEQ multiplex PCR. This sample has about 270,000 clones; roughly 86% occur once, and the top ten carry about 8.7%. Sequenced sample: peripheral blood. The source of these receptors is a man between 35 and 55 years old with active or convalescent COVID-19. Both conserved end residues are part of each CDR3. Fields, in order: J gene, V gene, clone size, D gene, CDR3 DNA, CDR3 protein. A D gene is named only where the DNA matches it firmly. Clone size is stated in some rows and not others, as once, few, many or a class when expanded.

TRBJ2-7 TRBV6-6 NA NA TGTGCCAGCAGTTACGCCGACAGGTCCTATACCTACGAGCAGTACTTC CASSYADRSYTYEQYF
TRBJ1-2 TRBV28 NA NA TGTGCCAGCAGGACAGACTCTATTTCTGGCTACACCTTC CASRTDSISGYTF
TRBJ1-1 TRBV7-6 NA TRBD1 TGTGCCAGCAGCTTATGGGGACAGGGAACCTCTCAAGCTTTCTTT CASSLWGQGTSQAFF
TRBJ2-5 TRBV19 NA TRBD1 TGTGCCAGTAGTATATGGGGACAGGGCCAAGAGACCCAGTACTTC CASSIWGQGQETQYF
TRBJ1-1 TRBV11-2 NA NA TGTGCCAGCAGCAGAGAGGGGGGAGGGCGAACTGAAGCTTTCTTT CASSREGGGRTEAFF
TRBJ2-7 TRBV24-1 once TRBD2 TGTGCCACCAGTCTTTCTAGCGGGAGCTACGAGCAGTACTTC CATSLSSGSYEQYF
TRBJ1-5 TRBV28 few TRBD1 TGTGCCAGCAGTTTGGGACAGGGTTTACAGCCCCAGCATTTT CASSLGQGLQPQHF
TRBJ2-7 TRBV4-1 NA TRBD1 TGCGCCAGCAGCCAAGCGGGCGGGACAGGGTGGCACTATTCAAACGAGCAGTACTTC CASSQAGGTGWHYSNEQYF
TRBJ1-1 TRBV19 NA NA TGTGCCAGTAGTATCAACAGCCTGAACACTGAAGCTTTCTTT CASSINSLNTEAFF
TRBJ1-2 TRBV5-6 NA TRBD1 TGTGCCAGCAGGTTGGGGGGACAGCGGGGCTACACCTTC CASRLGGQRGYTF
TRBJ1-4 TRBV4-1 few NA TGCGCCAGCAGGCAGGCAACTAATGAAAAACTGTTTTTT CASRQATNEKLFF
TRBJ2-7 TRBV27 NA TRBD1 TGTGCCAGCAGTTTAGGGACAGGGATCGGCGAGCAGTACTTC CASSLGTGIGEQYF
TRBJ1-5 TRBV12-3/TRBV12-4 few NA TGTGCCAGCAGTTTGGGCAGAACTCAGCCCCAGCATTTT CASSLGRTQPQHF
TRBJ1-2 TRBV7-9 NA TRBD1 TGTGCCAGCAGCAGTCCCGGGACAGGGAACTATGGCTACACCTTC CASSSPGTGNYGYTF
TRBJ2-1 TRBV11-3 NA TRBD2 TGTGCCAGCAGCTCCCCTAGCGGGAGAAGCTACAATGAGCAGTTCTTC CASSSPSGRSYNEQFF
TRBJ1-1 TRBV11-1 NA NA TGTGCCAGCAGCTTAGAATCCGCCCGGGGGACTGAAGCTTTCTTT CASSLESARGTEAFF
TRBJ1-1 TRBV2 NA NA TGTGCCAGCATCGAACGTTCTGGCAGAACGAACACTGAAGCTTTCTTT CASIERSGRTNTEAFF
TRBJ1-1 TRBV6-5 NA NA TGTGCCAGCAACCCACAGGGTGAGGTTGCTGAAGCTTTCTTT CASNPQGEVAEAFF
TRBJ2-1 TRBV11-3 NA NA TGTGCCAGCAGTCTCGCTGGGGCCAATGAGCAGTTCTTC CASSLAGANEQFF
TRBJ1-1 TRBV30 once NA TGTGCCTACCTACCGAACACTGAAGCTTTCTTT CAYLPNTEAFF
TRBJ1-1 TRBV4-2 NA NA TGTGCCAGCAGCCAAGTCAGGGACACTGAAGCTTTCTTT CASSQVRDTEAFF
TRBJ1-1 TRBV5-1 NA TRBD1 TGCGCCAGTAAACGGACAGGAACTGAAGCTTTCTTT CASKRTGTEAFF
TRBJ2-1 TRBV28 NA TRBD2 TGTGCCAGCAGTTACAGCGGGGAGGGTTACAATGAGCAGTTCTTC CASSYSGEGYNEQFF
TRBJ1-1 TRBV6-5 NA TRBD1 TGTGCCAGCAGTAACAGGGGGTCGGACACTGAAGCTTTCTTT CASSNRGSDTEAFF
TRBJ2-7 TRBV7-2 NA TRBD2 TGTGCCAGCAGATTTTCGGCGGGAGGGCACTACGAGCAGTACTTC CASRFSAGGHYEQYF
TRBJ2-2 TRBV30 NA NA TGTGCCTGGGACTTTTCTGGAGGGCCAGCCGGGGAGCTGTTTTTT CAWDFSGGPAGELFF
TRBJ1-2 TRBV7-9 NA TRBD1 TGTGCCACCCTCCGGGACAGGGTATATGGCTACACCTTC CATLRDRVYGYTF
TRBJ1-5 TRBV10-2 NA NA TGCGCCAGCAGTTCAGGGGCTAGCAATCAGCCCCAGCATTTT CASSSGASNQPQHF
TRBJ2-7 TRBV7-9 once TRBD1 TGTGCCAGCAGCTGGAGGGACAGGGTGGGGGCCGAGCAGTACTTC CASSWRDRVGAEQYF
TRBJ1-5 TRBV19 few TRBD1 TGTGCCAGTAGTATAGCCCTCCCCGGACAGGTAGGAGTCCTTAGCAATCAGCCCCAGCATTTT CASSIALPGQVGVLSNQPQHF
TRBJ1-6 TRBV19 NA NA TGTGCCAGTAGTTTCGGGACTTCGAATTCACCCCTCCACTTT CASSFGTSNSPLHF
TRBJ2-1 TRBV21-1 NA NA TGTGCCAGCAGCATCCGCGCAGGGTTTACCTACAATGAGCAGTTCTTC CASSIRAGFTYNEQFF
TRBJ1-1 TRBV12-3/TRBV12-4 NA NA TGTGCCAGCAGTTTGGTACAGCACACTGAAGCTTTCTTT CASSLVQHTEAFF
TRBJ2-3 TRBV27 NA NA TGTGCCAGCAGGGGGAGTGTTCATAGCACAGATACGCAGTATTTT CASRGSVHSTDTQYF
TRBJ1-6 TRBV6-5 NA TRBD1 TGTGCCAGCAGTTCCGGGACAGGAGTCTATAATTCACCCCTCCACTTT CASSSGTGVYNSPLHF
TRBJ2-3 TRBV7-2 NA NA TGTGCCAGCCCCAGGGCGGGCAGGGCGGGGGATACGCAGTATTTT CASPRAGRAGDTQYF
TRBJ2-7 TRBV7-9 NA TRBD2 TGTGCCAGCAGTCCCCGCGGGGGGCAGAACGAGCAGTACTTC CASSPRGGQNEQYF
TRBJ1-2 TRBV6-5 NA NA TGTGCCAGCAAGGGGTGGACGTCGAATGGCCGGGGCTACACCTTC CASKGWTSNGRGYTF
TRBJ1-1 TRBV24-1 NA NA TGTGCCACCAGTGATTTTCACAGAACCAGGGGAGGGGTGAGCACTGAAGCTTTCTTT CATSDFHRTRGGVSTEAFF
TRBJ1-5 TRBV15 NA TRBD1 TGTGCCACCAATCCGGGACAGGGGGCCGGTCAGCCCCAGCATTTT CATNPGQGAGQPQHF
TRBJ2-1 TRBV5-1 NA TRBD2 TGCGCCAGCAGCTCAGGGAGGCTAGCGGCCCAATGGGAGCAGTTCTTC CASSSGRLAAQWEQFF
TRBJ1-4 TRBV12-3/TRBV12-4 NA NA TGTGCCAGCAGTTTACGGGAAAAACTGTTTTTT CASSLREKLFF
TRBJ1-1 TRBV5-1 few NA TGCGCCAGCAGCACGAAAGGGGGGGCTATCACTGAAGCTTTCTTT CASSTKGGAITEAFF
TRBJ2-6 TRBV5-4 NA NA TGTGCCAGCAGCTTCTGGGCGGGGACTGGGGCCAACGTCCTGACTTTC CASSFWAGTGANVLTF
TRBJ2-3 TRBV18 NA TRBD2 TGTGCCAGCTCACCATTAGCGGGAGCGGTAGATACGCAGTATTTT CASSPLAGAVDTQYF
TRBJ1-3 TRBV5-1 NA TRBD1 TGCGCCAGCAGCCTGCCGGGACAGGGAATTGGAAACACCATATATTTT CASSLPGQGIGNTIYF
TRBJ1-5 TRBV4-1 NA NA TGCGCCAGCAGCCAGGGGGCGAGCAATCAGCCCCAGCATTTT CASSQGASNQPQHF
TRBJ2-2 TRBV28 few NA TGTGCCAGCAGGCCCCGGGGGGCGAGGACCGTAGAGCTGTTTTTT CASRPRGARTVELFF